This is a list of T cell receptor beta chains from one sample in a study of cytomegalovirus exposure and HLA in healthy donors. Sequencing used immunoSEQ multiplex PCR; TCRdb keeps in-frame clones, though not all of them. The data hold about 140,000 clones, with roughly four fifths observed a single time. Sequenced input: PBMCs. The source is a woman in her 40s in good health and CMV-seronegative. The CDR3 runs from the conserved cysteine through the conserved F or W. D genes are given only for firm matches. Clone size is shown for a subset of rows, as once, few, many or a class of expanded clone.

abundance,j_gene,d_gene,v_gene,CDR3nt,CDR3aa
.,TRBJ2-2,.,TRBV4-1,TGCGCCAGCAGCCAAGGCGGGGTCGGGGCGATCACCGGGGAGCTGTTTTTT,CASSQGGVGAITGELFF
.,TRBJ2-1,.,TRBV5-1,TGCGCCAGCAGCTTGCCAGGGAACGAGCAGTTCTTC,CASSLPGNEQFF
.,TRBJ1-1,.,TRBV10-1,TGCGCCAGCAGTGACTCAGGGAACACTGAAGCTTTCTTT,CASSDSGNTEAFF
.,TRBJ2-5,TRBD1,TRBV12-5,TGTGCTAGTGGTCAAGGACAGGTTGGATTGGAGACCCAGTACTTC,CASGQGQVGLETQYF
few,TRBJ1-6,TRBD1,TRBV4-1,TGCGCCAGCAGCCGCGTACAGGGGGTTGATTCACCCCTCCACTTT,CASSRVQGVDSPLHF
.,TRBJ2-5,.,TRBV5-6,TGTGCCAGCAGCTACTCAGGGGCCCAAGAGACCCAGTACTTC,CASSYSGAQETQYF
.,TRBJ2-1,TRBD2,TRBV7-9,TGTGCCAGCATCCCCGGCGGGGGTCACAATGAGCAGTTCTTC,CASIPGGGHNEQFF
.,TRBJ2-1,.,TRBV5-4,TGTGCCAGCAGCATTGCACAGGGATCGGAGCAGTTCTTC,CASSIAQGSEQFF
.,TRBJ2-1,.,TRBV4-2,TGTGCCAGCAGCCAACTGGGAGGGGGGGCCGGCAATGAGCAGTTCTTC,CASSQLGGGAGNEQFF
.,TRBJ1-3,TRBD1,TRBV4-2,TGTGCCAGCAGCCCGGCCATCAGGGGGAGCTCTGGAAACACCATATATTTT,CASSPAIRGSSGNTIYF
.,TRBJ2-6,TRBD2,TRBV10-3,TGTGCCTCGCGGGAGGGCTCTGGGGCCAACGTCCTGACTTTC,CASREGSGANVLTF
.,TRBJ1-1,.,TRBV14,TGTGCCAGCAGCCAGGAGCAAAGTTTCTTGGCTTTCTTT,CASSQEQSFLAFF
.,TRBJ1-1,TRBD1,TRBV5-1,TGCGCCAGCAGCTTCACAGGGGGCACTGAAGCTTTCTTT,CASSFTGGTEAFF
.,TRBJ2-1,TRBD2,TRBV4-1,TGCGCCAGCAGCCAACTCCGGCGGGGGGCCAGAGATGAGCAGTTCTTC,CASSQLRRGARDEQFF
once,TRBJ2-5,TRBD1,TRBV7-9,TGTGCCAGCAGCCGAACAGGGGGTCAAGAGACCCAGTACTTC,CASSRTGGQETQYF
.,TRBJ2-7,TRBD1,TRBV15,TGTGCCACCAGCAGAGATCTGGGACAGGGCTCCTACGAGCAGTACTTC,CATSRDLGQGSYEQYF
.,TRBJ2-1,.,TRBV7-2,TGTGCCAGCAGCTTCCAGGCGAACAATGAGCAGTTCTTC,CASSFQANNEQFF
few,TRBJ1-5,.,TRBV6-1,TGTGCCAGCAGTGATTCGGGCAGGGGCAATCAGCCCCAGCATTTT,CASSDSGRGNQPQHF
.,TRBJ2-2,TRBD1,TRBV9,TGTGCCAGCAGCTTACAACAGGGGACGAACACCGGGGAGCTGTTTTTT,CASSLQQGTNTGELFF
.,TRBJ2-1,.,TRBV6-1,TGTGCCAGCAGTGAGCTAGGTCTGGAGCAGTTCTTC,CASSELGLEQFF
.,TRBJ2-7,TRBD1,TRBV5-4,TGTGCCAGCAGCCGGGACAGCTACGAGCAGTACTTC,CASSRDSYEQYF
.,TRBJ1-2,.,TRBV4-1,TGCGCCAGCAGGCGTCAGCCAGGGGATTCAGGCTATGGCTACACCTTC,CASRRQPGDSGYGYTF
.,TRBJ1-1,TRBD1,TRBV6-1,TGTGCCAGCAGTGAAGCTTACAGGGGGTACTTTGGGAACACTGAAGCTTTCTTT,CASSEAYRGYFGNTEAFF
.,TRBJ1-2,TRBD1,TRBV28,TGTGCCAGCTTGGACAGGAACTATGGCTACACCTTC,CASLDRNYGYTF
.,TRBJ1-4,.,TRBV28,TGTGCCAGCAGCCCGATTGGGGGCGTCGGAGACGAAAAACTGTTTTTT,CASSPIGGVGDEKLFF
.,TRBJ1-5,.,TRBV19,TGTGCCAGTAGTATTCAGGGGCCAAATCAGCCCCAGCATTTT,CASSIQGPNQPQHF
.,TRBJ2-5,TRBD1,TRBV5-1,TGCGCCAGCAGCAATGGACAGGGAACGGCGGAGACCCAGTACTTC,CASSNGQGTAETQYF
.,TRBJ2-2,TRBD2,TRBV19,TGTGCCAGTAGTCCCTGGACTAGCGGGGCCCCGAGGACCGGGGAGCTGTTTTTT,CASSPWTSGAPRTGELFF
.,TRBJ1-1,.,TRBV9,TGTGCCAGCAGCCCCGAGGGTGCCGGTGAAGCTTTCTTT,CASSPEGAGEAFF
few,TRBJ1-5,.,TRBV2,TGTGCCAGCAGTGAAAACGAGGGTAATCAGCCCCAGCATTTT,CASSENEGNQPQHF
.,TRBJ1-1,.,TRBV5-1,TGCGCCAGCAGCCTGGAGGAGGGGAACACTGAAGCTTTCTTT,CASSLEEGNTEAFF
.,TRBJ2-2,TRBD2,TRBV27,TGTGCCAGCAGTTTCCGGACTAGTCGCGGGGAGCTGTTTTTT,CASSFRTSRGELFF
many,TRBJ1-1,.,TRBV6-1,TGTGCCAGCATCCCGGGACTTTCAAACACTGAAGCTTTCTTT,CASIPGLSNTEAFF
.,TRBJ1-5,TRBD1,TRBV6-5,TGTGCCAGCAGCCACAGGGGTTACCAGCCCCAGCATTTT,CASSHRGYQPQHF
few,TRBJ1-5,.,TRBV7-9,TGTGCCAGCAGCCCTGTGGGGGGTCATCAGCCCCAGCATTTT,CASSPVGGHQPQHF
.,TRBJ2-1,TRBD2,TRBV4-2,TGTGCCAGCAGCCGCGTACGGGGTGGGGGGGGTAACAATGAGCAGTTCTTC,CASSRVRGGGGNNEQFF
.,TRBJ2-3,.,TRBV5-4,TGTGCCAGCAGCCGGGACTCCTTTGGCACAGATACGCAGTATTTT,CASSRDSFGTDTQYF
.,TRBJ2-1,TRBD1,TRBV28,TGTGCCAGTTGGGACCCCCGGGACAGATCCTACAATGAGCAGTTCTTC,CASWDPRDRSYNEQFF
few,TRBJ1-1,.,TRBV5-6,TGTGCCAGCAGCTTTTACAGGGAGTACACTGAAGCTTTCTTT,CASSFYREYTEAFF
.,TRBJ2-1,.,TRBV19,TGTGCCAGTGCCGGGGATGAGCAGTTCTTC,CASAGDEQFF
.,TRBJ1-1,.,TRBV29-1,TGCAGCGTTTCCCGTTTATTGGAGGCCACTGAAGCTTTCTTT,CSVSRLLEATEAFF
few,TRBJ2-3,.,TRBV29-1,TGCAGCGTTGCCGGGGGACGCGATACGCAGTATTTT,CSVAGGRDTQYF
.,TRBJ1-2,TRBD1,TRBV4-1,TGCGCCAGCAGCCAAGTTCCAGGGGGCGACTATGGCTACACCTTC,CASSQVPGGDYGYTF
.,TRBJ2-3,.,TRBV28,TGTGCCAGCAGTTTAGTCGGCGGTAGCACAGATACGCAGTATTTT,CASSLVGGSTDTQYF
.,TRBJ2-7,TRBD1,TRBV5-1,TGCGCCAGCAGCTCCGGGACAGGTTCCTACGAGCAGTACTTC,CASSSGTGSYEQYF
.,TRBJ1-3,.,TRBV4-1,TGCGCCAGCAGCCGAGACGACACATCTGGAAACACCATATATTTT,CASSRDDTSGNTIYF
once,TRBJ2-1,TRBD1,TRBV9,TGTGCCAGCAGCGTTACGTGGACAGGATATGATGAGCAGTTCTTC,CASSVTWTGYDEQFF
few,TRBJ2-5,.,TRBV6-1,TGTGCCAGCAGTGAAAACTTGAGTGGAGAAGAGACCCAGTACTTC,CASSENLSGEETQYF
.,TRBJ1-2,TRBD1,TRBV7-2,TGTGCCAGCAGCTTCGGTGAAGGGGGCAATGGCTACACCTTC,CASSFGEGGNGYTF
.,TRBJ1-4,TRBD1,TRBV7-2,TGTGCCAGCAGCTCGGACAGGGGGCAAAGTGAAAAACTGTTTTTT,CASSSDRGQSEKLFF
.,TRBJ2-1,.,TRBV5-1,TGCGCCAGCAGCTTGGTTGTCGATGAGCAGTTCTTC,CASSLVVDEQFF